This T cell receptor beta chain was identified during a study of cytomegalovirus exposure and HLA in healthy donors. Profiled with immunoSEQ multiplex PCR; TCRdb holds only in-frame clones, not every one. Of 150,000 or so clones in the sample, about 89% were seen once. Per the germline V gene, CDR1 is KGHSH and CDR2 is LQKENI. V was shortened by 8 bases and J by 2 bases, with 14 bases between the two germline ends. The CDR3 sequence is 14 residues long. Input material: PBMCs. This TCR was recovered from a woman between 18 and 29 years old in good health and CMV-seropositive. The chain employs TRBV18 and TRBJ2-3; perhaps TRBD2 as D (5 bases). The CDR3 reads CASTREVVTDTQYF. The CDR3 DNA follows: TGTGCCAGCACTAGAGAGGTAGTCACAGATACGCAGTATTTT. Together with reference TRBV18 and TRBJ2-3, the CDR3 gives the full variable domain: NAGVMQNPRHLVRRRGQEARLRCSPMKGHSHVYWYRQLPEEGLKFMVYLQKENIIDESGMPKERFSAEFPKEGPSILRIQQVVRGDSAAYFCASTREVVTDTQYFGPGTRLTVL.